The T cell receptor (beta chain) under discussion was sequenced for a study of blood T cell repertoires in COVID-19. Background on the study: Sites in the United States, Italy and Spain provided acute and convalescent COVID-19 samples. Sources were T cells, B-cell-depleted T cells, or PBMCs; the material itself was cDNA or gDNA.

Per the original data handling: By means of reference gene primer amplification, nucleated cell counts were estimated. Clones were sequenced by immunoSEQ multiplex PCR, and TCRdb holds only the in-frame ones, with some missing. V and J calls and clone size follow that table, whereas D and trimming were derived from the DNA. The profile shows more than 130,000 clones, 88% of them singletons. This CDR3 is 17 amino acids long. J was trimmed by 3 bases and V by 0 bases; bases with no gene match: 9. This clonotype was obtained from a man in his forties or fifties with active or convalescent COVID-19. The sequenced sample consisted of peripheral blood. This chain uses TRBV23-1 with TRBJ2-5; 8 positions agree with TRBD2. TRBV23-1 is flagged as an ORF with uncertain function. The CDR3, as DNA: TGCGCCAGCAGTCAATCGCTGGGCGGGAGGCTAGAAGAGACCCAGTACTTC. Translation: CASSQSLGGRLEETQYF.